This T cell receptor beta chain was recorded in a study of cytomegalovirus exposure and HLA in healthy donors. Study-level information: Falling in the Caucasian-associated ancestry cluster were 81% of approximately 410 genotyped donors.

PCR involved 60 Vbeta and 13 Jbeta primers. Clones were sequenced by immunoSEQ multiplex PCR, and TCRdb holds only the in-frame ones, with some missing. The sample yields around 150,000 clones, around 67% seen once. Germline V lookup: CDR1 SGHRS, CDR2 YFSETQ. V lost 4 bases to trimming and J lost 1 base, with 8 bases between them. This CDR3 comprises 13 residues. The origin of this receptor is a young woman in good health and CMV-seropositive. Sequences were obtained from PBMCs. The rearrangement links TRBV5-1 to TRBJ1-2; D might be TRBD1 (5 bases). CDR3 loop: CASSLQDNYGYTF. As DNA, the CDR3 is TGCGCCAGCAGCCTACAGGATAACTATGGCTACACCTTC.